One and the same sample provided the 2 T cell receptor beta chains below, sequenced in a study of blood T cell repertoires in COVID-19. Measured with immunoSEQ multiplex PCR; TCRdb has only the in-frame clones, and not every one. Of about 210,000 clones listed, around nine tenths are singletons. The sequencing sample was made of peripheral blood. These receptors all come from a woman between 40 and 55 years old with acute or convalescent COVID-19.

The CDR3 here is CASSQRGQGDYEQYV. The CDR3 coding sequence is TGTGCCAGCAGCCAGAGGGGACAGGGGGATTACGAGCAGTACGTC. The V gene is TRBV5-6, the J gene TRBJ2-7; 11 nucleotides match TRBD1. This CDR3 spans 15 amino acids. From germline, CDR1 is SGHDT and CDR2 YYEEEE. V lost 4 bases, J lost 4 bases, and 7 bases stayed unmatched.

As for this clone: A junction boundary mismatches the germline segment, possibly from a read error. The rearrangement joins TRBV19 to TRBJ2-1; possible D gene TRBD1, 6 bases. The CDR3 sequence is 11 residues long. The germline gives CDR1 LNHDA, CDR2 SQIVND (reference sequence). CDR3 residues: CASSIGAKGVF. The CDR3 nucleotides are TGTGCCAGTAGTATAGGGGCCAAGGGGGTCTTC.